Listed below are T cell receptor beta chains from one sample, sequenced in a study of T cell responses to AZD1222 COVID-19 vaccine. The protocol was immunoSEQ multiplex PCR, while the TCRdb copy is restricted to in-frame clones and leaves out a portion. The repertoire holds 95,000 to 100,000 clones, with around 84% as singletons. Sequenced material: peripheral blood, taken 28 days after the second AZD1222 dose. The receptor set was obtained from an adult who received the AZD1222 COVID-19 vaccine. Each CDR3 is given with its conserved first and last residue. Fields, in order: J gene, V gene, CDR3 protein.

TRBJ1-2	TRBV7-3	CASSSNGDRADGYTF
TRBJ1-1	TRBV4-1	CASSSRRGTEAFF
TRBJ2-2	TRBV13	CASSTSGERGDTGELFF
TRBJ2-4	TRBV5-1	CASSLGQGAEAKNIQYF
TRBJ1-6	TRBV9	CASSVLRDGSPLHF
TRBJ2-2	TRBV5-1	CASSYRQENTGELFF
TRBJ2-2	TRBV10-3	CATTQGERTGELFF
TRBJ1-1	TRBV5-1	CASSLSGGTEAFF
TRBJ1-2	TRBV6-5	CASSYLDRRGYTF
TRBJ1-1	TRBV12-3/TRBV12-4	CASTIGRSTEAFF
TRBJ1-3	TRBV5-4	CASSLTGFGNTIYF
TRBJ1-4	TRBV7-9	CASGEDGTNELVKLFF
TRBJ1-2	TRBV27	CASSLSWGRVSGYTF
TRBJ2-2	TRBV7-7	CASSRPGAGELFF
TRBJ1-5	TRBV6-1	CASSEEGIRPQHF
TRBJ1-2	TRBV12-5	CASALRAGGRGYTF
TRBJ2-1	TRBV24-1	CATSDSVSEAGGHNEQFF
TRBJ2-2	TRBV5-1	CASSLGDNTGELFF
TRBJ1-2	TRBV5-1	CASSLEVRPSGYTF
TRBJ2-1	TRBV11-2	CASSLYLPGQGYNEQFF
TRBJ1-1	TRBV5-4	CASSFTGEGTEAFF
TRBJ1-6	TRBV25-1	CASSDVRTGNSPLHF
TRBJ1-2	TRBV5-4	CASGPGSESYTF
TRBJ1-2	TRBV19	CASSSDRVGYTF
TRBJ1-6	TRBV6-5	CASSYSADYNSPLHF
TRBJ1-1	TRBV11-3	CASSPRAVNTEAFF
TRBJ1-2	TRBV18	CASSPSTGWDYGYTF
TRBJ2-1	TRBV9	CASSATGEGYNEQFF
TRBJ1-1	TRBV6-6	CASRLAGTDNTEAFF
TRBJ1-1	TRBV2	CASSATGSGAFF
TRBJ1-1	TRBV7-2	CASSLLIGGIPNTEAFF
TRBJ2-1	TRBV5-8	CASSQTLTGSIENEQFF
TRBJ2-7	TRBV5-5	CASSSHRTDSEQYF
TRBJ2-7	TRBV5-1	CASSPDIRGRYEQYF
TRBJ1-4	TRBV14	CASSRRQASNEKLFF
TRBJ2-1	TRBV18	CASSPIRTGYNEQFF
TRBJ1-1	TRBV19	CASSTTGGGTEAFF
TRBJ1-1	TRBV9	CASGGPEAFF
TRBJ2-1	TRBV20-1	CSARDFNEQFF
TRBJ2-7	TRBV5-1	CASSLVQTGAGEQYF
TRBJ2-3	TRBV29-1	CSVEVTDTQYF
TRBJ2-7	TRBV27	CASSLSGLVGYEQYF
TRBJ1-2	TRBV5-1	CASSLIPDDGGYTF
TRBJ2-3	TRBV29-1	CSVVTSRSTDTQYF
TRBJ2-7	TRBV6-5	CASRVGTGPAYEQYF
TRBJ1-5	TRBV15	CATSPRGMGQPQHF
TRBJ1-1	TRBV18	CASSLDHGKNTEAFF
TRBJ2-2	TRBV7-2	CASSLKGAFTGELFF
TRBJ1-2	TRBV19	CASREEFGYTF
TRBJ1-1	TRBV6-4	CASSVMMNTEAFF
TRBJ1-1	TRBV7-2	CATSTGAYAEAFF
TRBJ1-6	TRBV4-1	CASSLGSSYNSPLHF
TRBJ1-4	TRBV2	CASSPGTGYTSATNEKLFF
TRBJ1-1	TRBV27	CASWKVDGGTEAFF